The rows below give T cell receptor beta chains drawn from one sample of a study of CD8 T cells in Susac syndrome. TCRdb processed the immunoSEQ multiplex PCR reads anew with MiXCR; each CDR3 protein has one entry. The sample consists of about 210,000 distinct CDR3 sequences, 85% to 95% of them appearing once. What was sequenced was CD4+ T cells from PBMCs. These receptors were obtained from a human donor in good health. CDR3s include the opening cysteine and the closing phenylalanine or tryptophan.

CDR3aa: CASRTGDRGTEAFF
v_gene: TRBV6-5

CDR3aa: CASSSEGAEKKLFF
v_gene: TRBV7-2

CDR3aa: CASSNGQRAETQYF
v_gene: TRBV9

CDR3aa: CASSSLGPLGTQYF
v_gene: TRBV6-5

CDR3aa: CASSLISGNEQYF
v_gene: TRBV27

CDR3aa: CASSMRLGRGANQPQHF
v_gene: TRBV19

CDR3aa: CSARDDRGSGNTIYF
v_gene: TRBV20-1

CDR3aa: CASSVWEANVLTF
v_gene: TRBV7-6

CDR3aa: CATKVTTHSNQPQHF
v_gene: TRBV4-1

CDR3aa: CASSPSDSNQPQHF
v_gene: TRBV12-3/TRBV12-4

CDR3aa: CASSLWNSPADSTQYF
v_gene: TRBV28

CDR3aa: CASSTRTGGITDTQYF
v_gene: TRBV23-1

CDR3aa: CASSLGGQGNTEAFF
v_gene: TRBV12-3/TRBV12-4

CDR3aa: CASSLRTAGQGVNEQFF
v_gene: TRBV5-1

CDR3aa: CASTIGGLGNEQFF
v_gene: TRBV28

CDR3aa: CATSRDRAGNTGELFF
v_gene: TRBV15